These 15 T cell receptor beta chains were sequenced from one sample in a study of blood T cell repertoires in COVID-19 (dated by TCRdb to about 2020). The library came from the immunoSEQ multiplex PCR assay. This immuneACCESS table, as held by TCRdb, lists in-frame sequences with V and J called but not all clones. Of the missing ones, under half trace to an unresolved V gene in checked studies; the others have no known cause. The sample data list over 250,000 clones, and 65% to 90% of these were observed just once. The ten largest clones represent roughly 14% of the sample. The sample consisted of peripheral blood. Receptors were obtained from a human donor in a cohort sampled during active COVID-19.

This clone has a single count. This chain uses TRBV5-1 with TRBJ2-3; TRBD2 matches at 12 bases. V shed 6 bases and J 2 bases; nucleotides not matched to a gene: 13. CDR1 is SGHRS, CDR2 YFSETQ, per germline. CDR3 length: 18 amino acids. The CDR3 sequence: CASTRGVLAGGNTDTQYF. The CDR3 DNA sequence: TGCGCCAGCACCCGAGGGGTACTAGCGGGGGGTAACACAGATACGCAGTATTTT.

The chain links TRBV19 to TRBJ1-3, with D hard to call. This CDR3 has 16 amino acids. V lost 6 bases, J lost 1 base, and 16 bases lay in between. Germline V gene lookup returns CDR1 LNHDA and CDR2 SQIVND (reference sequence). CDR3 sequence: CASSRPNSASGNTIYF. The CDR3 coding sequence is TGTGCCAGTAGCCGGCCCAACAGTGCTTCTGGAAACACCATATATTTT.

The chain links TRBV10-3 to TRBJ2-3, with TRBD2 identical over 14 bases. The V segment lost 2 bases and the J segment 4 bases; nucleotides outside the gene matches: 8. The CDR3 runs 18 residues. The germline gives CDR1 ENHRY, CDR2 SYGVKD. In DNA, the CDR3 is TGTGCCATCAGTGAGCCACAGGGACTAGCGGGGGTCGCAGATACGCAGTATTTT. The encoded protein is CAISEPQGLAGVADTQYF.

This clone was seen only a few times. The rearrangement links TRBV3-1 (or the pseudogene TRBV3-2) to TRBJ2-1; tentatively, D is TRBD2 (6 bases). CDR3 size: 15 residues. Germline CDR1 and CDR2: LGHDT and YNNKEL (reference sequence). The ends were cut back, 4 bases at V and 2 bases at J, with 12 bases in the middle. The CDR3 DNA is TGTGCCAGCAGCCGAAAGCGGGTAACCTACAATGAGCAGTTCTTC. Translating it yields CASSRKRVTYNEQFF.

The chain links TRBV13 to TRBJ2-7; a weak D match, TRBD1 (5 bases). The CDR3 length is 15 residues. V shed 3 bases and J shed 3 bases, with 15 bases lying between them. The germline V gene has CDR1 PRHDT and CDR2 FYEKMQ (reference sequence). As DNA, the CDR3 is TGTGCCAGCAGCTTTGCAGGGATGGGTAGCTACGAGCAGTACTTC. Its protein is CASSFAGMGSYEQYF. The whole variable domain, filled in from reference TRBV13 and TRBJ2-7, reads AAGVIQSPRHLIKEKRETATLKCYPIPRHDTVYWYQQGPGQDPQFLISFYEKMQSDKGSIPDRFSAQQFSDYHSELNMSSLELGDSALYFCASSFAGMGSYEQYFGPGTRLTVT.

This clone has a single count. Here the CDR3 reads CARPAGYSNQPQHF. The CDR3 nucleotides are TGTGCCAGGCCGGCGGGGTATAGCAATCAGCCCCAGCATTTT. The V gene is TRBV28, the J gene TRBJ1-5; D remains ambiguous. Trimming took 9 bases from V and 0 from J, leaving 12 bases between them. The CDR3 spans 14 residues. The germline V gene encodes CDR1 MDHEN and CDR2 SYDVKM.

CDR3 loop: CASSWGRTGIGEAFF. As DNA, the CDR3 is TGTGCCAGCAGCTGGGGCCGGACAGGGATAGGTGAAGCTTTCTTT. The chain combines TRBV5-6 with TRBJ1-1; TRBD1 matches 8 bases. Germline CDR1 and CDR2: SGHDT and YYEEEE. The CDR3 contains 15 residues. V was clipped by 3 bases and J by 7 bases; unmatched bases: 11.

This clone was counted a few times. This sequence joins TRBV28 and TRBJ2-1; 8 positions match TRBD2. The trim removed 7 bases at V and 0 bases at J, leaving 11 bases unmatched. The CDR3 covers 17 residues. Germline V gives CDR1 MDHEN, CDR2 SYDVKM. CDR3 in DNA: TGTGCCAGCACCAGTCAATCGGGAGGGAGCTCCTACAATGAGCAGTTCTTC. Encoded protein: CASTSQSGGSSYNEQFF. The whole variable domain, remainder taken from reference TRBV28 and TRBJ2-1, is DVKVTQSSRYLVKRTGEKVFLECVQDMDHENMFWYRQDPGLGLRLIYFSYDVKMKEKGDIPEGYSVSREKKERFSLILESASTNQTSMYLCASTSQSGGSSYNEQFFGPGTRLTVL.

V and J are TRBV14 and TRBJ2-1, with D possibly matching TRBD2 (5 bases). The CDR3 is 13 residues long. V gave up 0 bases and J gave up 15 bases, with 15 bases separating them. CDR1 is SGHDN and CDR2 is FVKESK in the germline V gene. CDR3 protein: CASSQDGVKGVFF. DNA of the CDR3: TGTGCCAGCAGCCAAGACGGGGTCAAAGGAGTGTTCTTC.

The rearrangement uses TRBV5-1 and TRBJ2-1; the match to TRBD2 covers 8 bases. Germline CDR1 reads SGHRS; CDR2 reads YFSETQ. This CDR3 contains 14 residues. The V gene end was trimmed by 10 bases and the J gene end by 1 base; junction bases not matched to a gene: 7. CDR3: CASGGGRSYNEQFF. The CDR3 nucleotides read TGCGCCTCGGGAGGGGGTAGATCCTACAATGAGCAGTTCTTC.

The chain links TRBV3-1 (or the pseudogene TRBV3-2) to TRBJ2-7, with D maybe TRBD2 (6 bases). The length of the CDR3 is 14 residues. Germline CDR1 is LGHDT and CDR2 is YNNKEL (reference sequence). Trimming took off 3 bases at V and 5 bases at J, with 14 bases between the two ends. The CDR3 DNA is TGTGCCAGCAGCCAGAGGGGAGGAGAGAACGAGCAGTACTTC. Its translation: CASSQRGGENEQYF.

The chain has TRBV5-1 and TRBJ2-1; 9 nucleotides line up with TRBD1. CDR1 is SGHRS, CDR2 YFSETQ, per germline. With 0 bases clipped from V and 5 bases from J, the junction kept 6 bases outside the gene matches. The CDR3 length is 16 residues. CDR3 protein: CASSLVGDRGNNEQFF. Here the CDR3 DNA reads TGCGCCAGCAGCTTGGTCGGCGACAGGGGGAACAATGAGCAGTTCTTC.

The chain uses TRBV14 and TRBJ2-1, with D perhaps matching TRBD1 (6 bases). This CDR3 has 15 residues. Germline CDR1 SGHDN, CDR2 FVKESK. The V gene lost 4 bases and the J gene lost 4 bases, with 14 bases spanning the gap. CDR3 nucleotide sequence: TGTGCCAGCAGCCGTCTGGGACACGTTTACAATGAGCAGTTCTTC. It specifies CASSRLGHVYNEQFF.

The chain has TRBV18 and TRBJ1-5; the match to TRBD1 covers 7 bases. The CDR3 totals 14 residues. V trimming: 5 bases; J trimming: 3 bases; junction bases outside the gene matches: 4. Germline V lookup: CDR1 KGHSH, CDR2 LQKENI. The CDR3 DNA sequence: TGTGCCAGCTCAGGACAGGAGTTCAATCAGCCCCAGCATTTT. Protein product: CASSGQEFNQPQHF.

The chain recombines TRBV27 with TRBJ1-5; D is unclear. The CDR3 is made up of 13 amino acids. CDR1 is MNHEY and CDR2 is SMNVEV in the germline V gene (reference sequence). The V gene lost 4 bases and the J gene lost 7 bases, with 11 bases spanning the gap. The CDR3 DNA is TGTGCCAGCAGTTCTTATGCGGAGCAGCCCCAGCATTTT. This encodes CASSSYAEQPQHF.